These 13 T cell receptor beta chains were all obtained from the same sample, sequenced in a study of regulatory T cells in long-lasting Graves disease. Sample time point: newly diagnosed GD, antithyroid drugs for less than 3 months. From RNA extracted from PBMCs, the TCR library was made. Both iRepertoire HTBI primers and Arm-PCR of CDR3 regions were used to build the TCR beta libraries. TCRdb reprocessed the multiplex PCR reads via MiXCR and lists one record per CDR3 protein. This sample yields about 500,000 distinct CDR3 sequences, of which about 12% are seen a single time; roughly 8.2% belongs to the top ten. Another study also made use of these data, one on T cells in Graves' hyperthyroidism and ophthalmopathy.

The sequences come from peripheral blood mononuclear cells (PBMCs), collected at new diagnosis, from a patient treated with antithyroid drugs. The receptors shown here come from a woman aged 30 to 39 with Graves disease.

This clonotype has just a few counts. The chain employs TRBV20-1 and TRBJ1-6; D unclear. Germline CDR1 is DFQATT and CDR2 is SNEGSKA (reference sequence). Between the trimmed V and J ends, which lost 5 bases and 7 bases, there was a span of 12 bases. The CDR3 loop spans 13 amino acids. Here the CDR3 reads CSAPDRRNSPLHF. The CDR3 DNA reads TGCAGTGCTCCCGACCGCCGAAATTCACCCCTCCACTTT.

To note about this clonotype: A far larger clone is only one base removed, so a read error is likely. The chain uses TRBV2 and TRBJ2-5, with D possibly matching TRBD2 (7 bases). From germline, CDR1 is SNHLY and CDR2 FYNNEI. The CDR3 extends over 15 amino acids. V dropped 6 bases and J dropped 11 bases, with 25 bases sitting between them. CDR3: CASSGGPSPYNEQYF. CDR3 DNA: TGTGCCAGCAGCGGGGGGCCAAGTCCCTACAATGAGCAGTACTTC.

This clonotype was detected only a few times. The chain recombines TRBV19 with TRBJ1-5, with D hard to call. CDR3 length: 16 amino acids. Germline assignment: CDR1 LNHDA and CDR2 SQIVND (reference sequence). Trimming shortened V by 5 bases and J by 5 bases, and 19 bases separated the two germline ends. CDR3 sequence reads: CASSPSWESWDQPQHF. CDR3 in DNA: TGTGCCAGTAGTCCCTCGTGGGAGAGCTGGGATCAGCCCCAGCATTTT.

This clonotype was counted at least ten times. CDR3 coding DNA: TGTGCCAGCAGGACGACTAGCGGGCAGTACAATGAGCAGTTCTTC. Its protein product is CASRTTSGQYNEQFF. The chain links TRBV2 to TRBJ2-1; the match to TRBD2 covers 10 bases. The CDR3 totals 15 residues. Germline CDR1 SNHLY, CDR2 FYNNEI. V lost 6 bases and J lost 4; bases outside the gene matches: 6.

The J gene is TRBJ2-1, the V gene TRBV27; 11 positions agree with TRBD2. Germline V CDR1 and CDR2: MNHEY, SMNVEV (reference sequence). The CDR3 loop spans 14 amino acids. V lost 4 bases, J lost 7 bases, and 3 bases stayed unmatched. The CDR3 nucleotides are TGTGCCAGCAGTTATAGCGGGAGGGGGAATGAGCAGTTCTTC. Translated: CASSYSGRGNEQFF.

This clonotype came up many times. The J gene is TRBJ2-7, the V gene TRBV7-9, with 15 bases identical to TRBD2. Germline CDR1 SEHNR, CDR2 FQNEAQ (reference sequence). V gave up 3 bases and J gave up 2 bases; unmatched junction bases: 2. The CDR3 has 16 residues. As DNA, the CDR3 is TGTGCCAGCAGCTTGGGACTAGCGGGAGGAACCTACGAGCAGTACTTC. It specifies CASSLGLAGGTYEQYF.

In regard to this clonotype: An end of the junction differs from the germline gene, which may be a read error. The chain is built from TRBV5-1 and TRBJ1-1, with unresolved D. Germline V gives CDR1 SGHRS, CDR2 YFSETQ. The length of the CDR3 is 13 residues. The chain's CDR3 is CASKKGGQSEAFF. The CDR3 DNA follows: TGCGCCAGCAAAAAAGGAGGGCAATCTGAGGCTTTCTTT.

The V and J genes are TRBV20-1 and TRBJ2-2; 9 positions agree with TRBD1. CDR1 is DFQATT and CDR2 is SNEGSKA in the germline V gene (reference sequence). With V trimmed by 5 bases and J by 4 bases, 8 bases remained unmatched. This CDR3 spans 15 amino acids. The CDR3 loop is CSARDRVWGTGELFF. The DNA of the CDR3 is TGCAGTGCTCGGGACAGGGTTTGGGGCACCGGGGAGCTGTTTTTT.

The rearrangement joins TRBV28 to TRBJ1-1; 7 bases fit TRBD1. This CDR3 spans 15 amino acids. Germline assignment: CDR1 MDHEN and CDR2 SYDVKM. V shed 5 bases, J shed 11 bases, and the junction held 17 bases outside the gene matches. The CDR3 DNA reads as TGTGCCAGCAGTCCCAGGGGGAACGGTCTTGATTGGGCTTTCTTT. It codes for CASSPRGNGLDWAFF.

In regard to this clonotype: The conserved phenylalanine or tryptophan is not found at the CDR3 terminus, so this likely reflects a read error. The CDR3 DNA reads TGCAGTGCTAGGGACAGGGGAGGGCAGCCCCAGCATTTA. Its protein is CSARDRGGQPQHL. The J gene is TRBJ1-5, the V gene TRBV20-1, with 9 bases fitting TRBD1. The CDR3 length is 13 residues. Unmatched junction bases numbered 4, after V lost 3 bases and J lost 7 bases. In germline, CDR1 is DFQATT, CDR2 SNEGSKA (reference sequence).

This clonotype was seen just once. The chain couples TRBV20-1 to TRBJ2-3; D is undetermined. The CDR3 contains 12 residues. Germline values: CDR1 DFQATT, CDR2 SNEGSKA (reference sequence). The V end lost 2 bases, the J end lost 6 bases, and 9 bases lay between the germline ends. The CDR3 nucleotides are TGCAGTGCTAGAAAGAGGACGGATACGCAGTATTTT. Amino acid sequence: CSARKRTDTQYF.

DNA of the CDR3: TGCGCCAGCAGCTTGGCGACAGGGGTAACCTACGAGCAGTACTTC. Amino acid sequence: CASSLATGVTYEQYF. This rearrangement joins TRBV5-1 to TRBJ2-7, with 8 positions matching TRBD1. This CDR3 is 15 amino acids long. With 0 bases clipped from V and 2 bases from J, the junction kept 4 bases outside the gene matches. Germline V gene lookup returns CDR1 SGHRS and CDR2 YFSETQ.

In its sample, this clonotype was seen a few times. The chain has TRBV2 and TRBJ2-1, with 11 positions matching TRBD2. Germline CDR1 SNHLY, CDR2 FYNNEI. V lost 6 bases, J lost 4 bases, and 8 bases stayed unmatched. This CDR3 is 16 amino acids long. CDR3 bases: TGTGCCAGCAGCCAAGCTGGGACTAGCGGTTACAATGAGCAGTTCTTC. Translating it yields CASSQAGTSGYNEQFF.